This T cell receptor (beta chain) comes out of a study of tumor T cells in aggressive B-cell lymphoma. This clone was counted a few times. The CDR3 consists of 15 residues. Germline V gene data show CDR1 as SGHDT and CDR2 as YYEEEE. Losses at the gene ends were 4 bases for V and 10 bases for J; bases not matched to a gene: 12. Measured with immunoSEQ multiplex PCR; TCRdb has only the in-frame clones, and not every one. This sample has some 4,200 clones; 90% to 95% occur once, and the top ten carry 2% to 2.5%. Sequenced sample: tumor tissue. This clonotype originated in an adult with diffuse large B cell lymphoma. V is TRBV5-6 and J is TRBJ1-4; 8 bases are a match to TRBD1. The CDR3: CASSSARQGAIKLFF. CDR3 sequence (DNA): TGTGCCAGCAGCAGCGCGCGGCAGGGGGCCATAAAACTGTTTTTT. The full variable domain, completed using reference TRBV5-6 and TRBJ1-4, is DAGVTQSPTHLIKTRGQQVTLRCSPKSGHDTVSWYQQALGQGPQFIFQYYEEEERQRGNFPDRFSGHQFPNYSSELNVNALLLGDSALYLCASSSARQGAIKLFFGSGTQLSVL.